The TCR beta chain described here comes from a study of control samples from healthy donors and cancer patients. Trimming left V 5 bases short and J 1 base short, with 17 bases between. The germline V gene encodes CDR1 SGHTA and CDR2 FQGNSA. The CDR3 length is 16 residues. Libraries were prepared by immunoSEQ multiplex PCR; TCRdb keeps only in-frame clonotypes and omits some of them. The table has approximately 210,000 clones, roughly nine tenths seen once. This clonotype originated in a man aged 30 to 39 in good health. The specimen was blood. The V call is TRBV7-2, the J call TRBJ1-2; unclear D gene. CDR3 amino acids: CASSPVGSTFNYGYTF. The CDR3 DNA follows: TGTGCCAGCAGCCCGGTGGGATCGACATTTAACTATGGCTACACCTTC.